Sequencing of this T cell receptor beta chain was carried out in a study of OX40 agonist ivuxolimab in advanced cancers. Some clones are missing from TCRdb's copy, which holds only in-frame ones; the method was immunoSEQ multiplex PCR. The table records about 19,000 clones, around 91% of them present only once. The study, taken as a whole, reports: Among patients with partial responses at 0.1-3.0 mg/kg, clonal expansion was among the lowest. Averaging showed that CD8+ T cells had more expanded clones than CD4+ did.

Points on this clone: Its target is unknown.

Trimming shortened V by 2 bases and J by 9 bases, and 23 bases separated the two germline ends. CDR3 length equals 17 residues. The V gene's germline CDR1 is SEHNR and CDR2 FQNEAQ (reference sequence). The rearrangement uses TRBV7-9 and TRBJ2-1, with a possible D match to TRBD2 (6 bases). The sequenced sample was CD4+ or CD8+ T cells sorted from blood, obtained in a trial of the OX40 agonist ivuxolimab. The receptor comes from an adult with an advanced solid tumor such as melanoma, head and neck, liver or kidney cancer. In nucleotides, the CDR3 is TGTGCCAGCAGCTTAATTTGGACTAAAGAAGCGGGCGTTGAGCAGTTCTTC. Its protein is CASSLIWTKEAGVEQFF.